One TCR beta chain is described in this entry. A much larger clone differs by one base, so this may be a read error. This entry is derived from a study of Graves' ophthalmopathy and Graves' hyperthyroidism. RNA transcripts served as template for amplifying TCR beta CDR3 sequences. Second-round multiplex PCR came after first-round RT-PCR with HTBI primers. TCRdb passed the multiplex PCR reads through MiXCR, listing each CDR3 protein once. This table holds 680,000 or so distinct CDR3 sequences, 22% found once. Germline-derived CDR1 and CDR2 are MDHEN and SYDVKM. The CDR3 extends over 15 amino acids. Clinicians diagnosed using symptoms, serum thyroxine, TRAb, thyroid ultrasound and orbital computed tomography.

What was sequenced was peripheral blood. This clonotype was obtained from a woman aged 18 to 35 with stable Graves' hyperthyroidism. Some clones in this sample may be carry-over from other donors' samples. This chain connects TRBV28 to TRBJ1-2; no reliable D call. The CDR3 region is CDSTLTPAVGYGYTF. In DNA, the CDR3 is TGTGACAGCACCCTCACTCCCGCGGTAGGGTATGGCTACACCTTC.